This T cell receptor beta chain appears in the sequencing data of a study of cytomegalovirus exposure and HLA in healthy donors. General study points: Reports indicated that the classifier achieved high specificity and sensitivity in diagnosing cytomegalovirus status.

A note on this clone: Its antigen is not known.

Germline CDR1 reads SGDLS; CDR2 reads YYNGEE. The CDR3 is 14 residues long. Trimming took off 0 bases at V and 4 bases at J, with 10 bases between the two ends. Amplification used 60 Vbeta primers and 13 Jbeta primers. TCRdb's table, derived via immunoSEQ multiplex PCR, lists solely in-frame clones and lacks some. The sample includes fewer than 150,000 clones, 78% of them seen just once. Material: PBMCs. This clonotype originated in a woman aged 40 to 50 in good health and CMV-seropositive. The chain uses TRBV9 and TRBJ2-5; tentatively, D is TRBD2 (6 bases). DNA for the CDR3: TGTGCCAGCAGCGTAGCGGGAGCGGGAGAGACCCAGTACTTC. Translating gives CASSVAGAGETQYF.